These 30 T cell receptor beta chains were all obtained from the same sample, sequenced in a study of blood T cell repertoires in COVID-19 (dated by TCRdb to 2018 to 2021). The library was built by means of the immunoSEQ multiplex PCR assay. This immuneACCESS table, as held by TCRdb, lists in-frame sequences with V and J called but not all clones. Of the missing ones, under half trace to an unresolved V gene in checked studies; the others have no known cause. In all, the sample holds 100,000 to 150,000 clones, and around three quarters of those were seen once. The ten most abundant clones make up 2% to 2.5% of the sample. Sequencing input: peripheral blood. The receptors shown here come from a woman aged 70-85 years with acute or convalescent COVID-19.

The CDR3 nucleotides read TGTGCCAGCAGCTTAGTCCAGGGAGGTAACACTGAAGCTTTCTTT. Protein: CASSLVQGGNTEAFF. The V and J genes are TRBV7-2 and TRBJ1-1; TRBD1 might be the D (5 bases). The CDR3 loop spans 15 amino acids. V was cut by 1 base and J by 2 bases, with 11 bases left in between. The germline V gene encodes CDR1 SGHTA and CDR2 FQGNSA.

The chain couples TRBV6-2 or TRBV6-3 to TRBJ1-6; maybe TRBD1 (6 bases). Trimming took 1 base from V and 7 from J, leaving 14 bases between them. Germline V gene lookup returns CDR1 MNHEY and CDR2 SVGEGT. The CDR3 contains 16 residues. CDR3 sequence reads: CASSYLRTAENSPLHF. CDR3 in DNA: TGTGCCAGCAGTTACTTACGGACAGCGGAGAATTCACCCCTCCACTTT.

In this sample, this clone turned up a few times. The genes are TRBV29-1 and TRBJ1-6; TRBD1 matches 10 bases. CDR1 and CDR2 from the germline V gene are SQVTM and ANQGSEA. The CDR3 length is 13 residues. V was pared by 5 bases and J by 6 bases, with 1 base of the junction left unmatched. The CDR3 loop is CSVRTGGNSPLHF. CDR3 nucleotides: TGCAGCGTTCGGACAGGGGGTAATTCACCCCTCCACTTT.

This chain connects TRBV30 to TRBJ1-5; TRBD1 matches 7 bases. With 7 bases clipped from V and 3 bases from J, the junction kept 9 bases outside the gene matches. The CDR3 is made up of 14 amino acids. CDR1 is GTSNPN, CDR2 SVGIG, per germline (reference sequence). The CDR3 protein is CALEDRRNNQPQHF. The DNA for the CDR3 is TGTGCCTTGGAGGACAGGAGGAACAATCAGCCCCAGCATTTT.

This clone has more than one count but fewer than ten. This rearrangement joins TRBV6-1 to TRBJ2-5, with 8 bases aligning to TRBD2. Germline trimming cut 2 bases from V and 2 bases from J; bases unmatched to any gene: 10. Germline assignment: CDR1 MNHNS and CDR2 SASEGT. The CDR3 is 17 amino acids. CDR3 amino acids: CASSESPGGNHQETQYF. The CDR3 DNA is TGTGCCAGCAGTGAAAGTCCGGGAGGGAACCATCAAGAGACCCAGTACTTC.

The V call is TRBV27, the J call TRBJ2-7; the D gene is possibly TRBD2 (6 bases). This CDR3 contains 15 residues. The ends were cut back, 2 bases at V and 3 bases at J, with 14 bases in the middle. CDR1 and CDR2 (germline): MNHEY, SMNVEV (reference sequence). The CDR3 protein is CASSLDPVGGYEQYF. Here the CDR3 DNA reads TGTGCCAGCAGTTTAGACCCGGTGGGGGGCTACGAGCAGTACTTC.

The chain employs TRBV11-3 and TRBJ2-2; perhaps TRBD1 as D (6 bases). Trimming took 5 bases from V and 5 from J, leaving 9 bases between them. Germline V lookup: CDR1 SGHNT, CDR2 YENEEA. The CDR3 has 13 amino acids. CDR3 loop: CASSRRGTGELFF. The CDR3, as DNA: TGTGCCAGCAGCCGAAGGGGGACCGGGGAGCTGTTTTTT.

The CDR3 coding sequence is TGTGCCAGCAGTTATGGGGGGGGGCCAGGCACTGAAGCTTTCTTT. This gives the protein CASSYGGGPGTEAFF. The genes are TRBV6-6 and TRBJ1-1; D might be TRBD1 (6 bases). Trimming cost V 3 bases and J 4 bases, with 15 bases left between them. The germline V gene has CDR1 MNHNY and CDR2 SVGAGI (reference sequence). CDR3 length: 15 residues.

The sample holds one count of this clone. The chain employs TRBV28 and TRBJ1-2; tentative D call: TRBD1 (6 bases). There are 14 residues in the CDR3. Looked up from germline, CDR1 is MDHEN and CDR2 is SYDVKM. V was cut by 6 bases and J by 4 bases, with 15 bases left in between. The CDR3 DNA reads TGTGCCAGCAGCACACCCACAGGGACCTATGGCTACACCTTC. Its protein product is CASSTPTGTYGYTF.

V usage is TRBV18 and J usage is TRBJ1-5; D is ambiguous. Per germline, CDR1 KGHSH and CDR2 LQKENI. The CDR3 is 15 residues long. V lost 2 bases, J lost 5 bases, and 13 bases lay in between. CDR3 nucleotide sequence: TGTGCCAGCTCACCAGGAGGGTTTTCATATCAGCCCCAGCATTTT. It codes for CASSPGGFSYQPQHF.

The V call is TRBV9, the J call TRBJ1-1, with 7 bases fitting TRBD1. The CDR3 is made up of 15 amino acids. Germline trimming cut 0 bases from V and 0 bases from J; bases unmatched to any gene: 2. Germline lookup yields CDR1 SGDLS and CDR2 YYNGEE. CDR3 in DNA: TGTGCCAGCAGCGTAGGGGGACAGATGAACACTGAAGCTTTCTTT. This gives the protein CASSVGGQMNTEAFF.

This sequence joins TRBV5-1 and TRBJ1-1; D call uncertain. Between the trimmed V and J ends, which lost 3 bases and 1 base, there was a span of 10 bases. CDR3 length: 14 amino acids. Per the germline V gene, CDR1 is SGHRS and CDR2 is YFSETQ. The CDR3 spells CASSYATENTEAFF. DNA of the CDR3: TGCGCCAGCAGCTATGCTACAGAGAACACTGAAGCTTTCTTT.

The V and J genes are TRBV6-1 and TRBJ1-1; possible D gene TRBD1, 5 bases. The CDR3 length is 15 residues. Germline CDR1 MNHNS, CDR2 SASEGT. Trimming shortened V by 3 bases and J by 3 bases, and 14 bases separated the two germline ends. Here the CDR3 DNA reads TGTGCCAGCAGTGAGATAGGGGTAAGGGACACTGAAGCTTTCTTT. It specifies CASSEIGVRDTEAFF.

The V call is TRBV21-1, the J call TRBJ1-5; the DNA was not used to check the table's D call, TRBD1. TRBV21-1 is listed as a pseudogene. This CDR3 is 17 amino acids long. CDR3: CASTAPLGHRSNQPQHF. The CDR3 DNA is TGTGCCAGCACCGCCCCTTTGGGACACCGTAGCAATCAGCCCCAGCATTTT.

The V gene is TRBV9, the J gene TRBJ1-1, with no clear D. This CDR3 is built from 13 residues. Trimming took 3 bases from V and 3 from J, leaving 9 bases between them. Germline V CDR1 and CDR2: SGDLS, YYNGEE. CDR3 nucleotide sequence: TGTGCCAGCAGCGCGGGGTTTTACACTGAAGCTTTCTTT. Amino acids: CASSAGFYTEAFF. The whole variable domain, filled in from reference TRBV9 and TRBJ1-1, reads DSGVTQTPKHLITATGQRVTLRCSPRSGDLSVYWYQQSLDQGLQFLIQYYNGEERAKGNILERFSAQQFPDLHSELNLSSLELGDSALYFCASSAGFYTEAFFGQGTRLTVV.

V usage is TRBV19 and J usage is TRBJ1-3; TRBD1 might be the D (6 bases). The CDR3 runs to 14 residues. V was trimmed by 2 bases and J by 5 bases, leaving 10 bases between them. Per the germline V gene, CDR1 is LNHDA and CDR2 is SQIVND (reference sequence). For the CDR3, the DNA is TGTGCCAGTAGTATAATGACAGGCCGAAACACCATATATTTT. Translation: CASSIMTGRNTIYF.

This clone was seen more than once but under ten times. CDR3 protein: CASSYRGGTEAFF. CDR3 nucleotide sequence: TGTGCCAGCAGTTACAGGGGAGGCACTGAAGCTTTCTTT. This chain links TRBV6-5 with TRBJ1-1; D possibly corresponds to TRBD1 (5 bases). V was pared by 2 bases and J by 4 bases, with 8 bases between. Germline lookup yields CDR1 MNHEY and CDR2 SVGAGI. The CDR3 covers 13 residues.

The CDR3 loop is CASSFGREGLGEQFF. The CDR3, as DNA: TGTGCCAGCAGCTTCGGGCGGGAGGGCCTGGGAGAGCAGTTCTTC. The rearrangement links TRBV5-4 to TRBJ2-1, with 9 bases fitting TRBD2. Germline values: CDR1 SGHNT, CDR2 YYREEE (reference sequence). V lost 2 bases, J lost 10 bases, and 10 bases stayed unmatched. The CDR3 totals 15 residues.

The V call is TRBV20-1, the J call TRBJ1-2; 12 positions agree with TRBD1. The CDR3 covers 15 residues. In germline, CDR1 is DFQATT, CDR2 SNEGSKA (reference sequence). Trimming cost V 3 bases and J 6 bases; bases outside gene matches: 8. The chain's CDR3 is CSASSRDRGRDGYTF. CDR3 in DNA: TGCAGTGCTAGTTCCCGGGACAGGGGGCGGGATGGCTACACCTTC.

The CDR3 region has the DNA TGCGCCAGCAGCGGACTAGGACAGGGGTACGAGCAGTACTTC. Encoded protein: CASSGLGQGYEQYF. The chain joins TRBV5-1 to TRBJ2-7; 9 bases map to TRBD1. The CDR3 length is 14 residues. Germline V CDR1 and CDR2: SGHRS, YFSETQ. Trimming cost V 4 bases and J 4 bases; bases outside gene matches: 6.

The V and J genes are TRBV3-1 (or the pseudogene TRBV3-2) and TRBJ1-1; a possible D gene is TRBD1 (6 bases). Trimming removed 1 base at V and 2 bases at J, with 11 bases between. The V gene's germline CDR1 is LGHDT and CDR2 YNNKEL (reference sequence). The CDR3 extends over 15 amino acids. This CDR3 is CASSQAGTTNTEAFF. The CDR3 DNA reads as TGTGCCAGCAGCCAAGCCGGGACAACTAACACTGAAGCTTTCTTT.

The CDR3 bases are TGTGCCAGCAGCACAGCCAGAGTCGGGGTCACTGAAGCTTTCTTT. Its protein product is CASSTARVGVTEAFF. V is TRBV5-4 and J is TRBJ1-1, with no clear D. The CDR3 sequence is 15 residues long. Germline V gene data show CDR1 as SGHNT and CDR2 as YYREEE (reference sequence). Trimming took 4 bases from V and 4 from J, leaving 17 bases between them.

The rearrangement joins TRBV5-3 to TRBJ2-7, with 7 positions matching TRBD1. TRBV5-3 belongs to the ORF category, with a function that is uncertain. This CDR3 contains 16 residues. Trimming took 6 bases from V and 2 from J; bases not matched to a gene: 14. The CDR3 spells CARTLIKGAKAYEQYF. The CDR3 nucleotides read TGTGCCAGAACCCTAATCAAGGGGGCGAAGGCCTACGAGCAGTACTTC.

The chain couples TRBV7-2 to TRBJ2-4; TRBD2 matches 7 bases. V shed 0 bases and J 0 bases; nucleotides not matched to a gene: 8. CDR3 length: 18 residues. CDR1 and CDR2 from the germline V gene are SGHTA and FQGNSA. The chain's CDR3 is CASSLAGASGLAKNIQYF. CDR3 in DNA: TGTGCCAGCAGCTTAGCAGGGGCTAGCGGCCTAGCCAAAAACATTCAGTACTTC.

The V gene is TRBV2, the J gene TRBJ2-3, with D maybe TRBD1 (6 bases). This CDR3 comprises 13 residues. Germline CDR1 is SNHLY and CDR2 is FYNNEI. V was trimmed by 3 bases and J by 7 bases, leaving 11 bases between them. CDR3 amino acids: CASSDRTVHTQYF. CDR3 DNA sequence: TGTGCCAGCAGTGATCGGACAGTCCATACGCAGTATTTT.

This clone was detected ten times or more. The same CDR3 also results from other DNA sequences found in this sample. J is TRBJ2-3 and V is TRBV27; 9 bases match TRBD2. CDR1 and CDR2 (germline): MNHEY, SMNVEV (reference sequence). The CDR3 has 15 amino acids. V lost 6 bases and J lost 0; bases outside the gene matches: 4. In nucleotides, the CDR3 is TGTGCCAGCAGCCCTAGCGGGGCTAGCACAGATACGCAGTATTTT. This codes for CASSPSGASTDTQYF.

This clone was recorded a few times. This sequence joins TRBV28 and TRBJ2-1; D uncertain. Per the germline V gene, CDR1 is MDHEN and CDR2 is SYDVKM. The V end lost 1 base, the J end lost 7 bases, and 17 bases lay between the germline ends. The CDR3 runs to 16 residues. This chain's CDR3 is CASSLLTGNVKNEQFF. Here the CDR3 DNA reads TGTGCCAGCAGTTTATTGACTGGTAACGTTAAGAATGAGCAGTTCTTC.

The rearrangement joins TRBV2 to TRBJ2-1, with 8 bases matching TRBD2. V trimming: 2 bases; J trimming: 0 bases; junction bases outside the gene matches: 3. CDR1 is SNHLY and CDR2 is FYNNEI in the germline V gene. The CDR3 covers 16 residues. The CDR3 DNA reads TGTGCCAGCAGTGAAAGCGGGAGACTCTCCTACAATGAGCAGTTCTTC. This sequence encodes CASSESGRLSYNEQFF.

V and J are TRBV7-2 and TRBJ2-7, with TRBD1 identical over 7 bases. This CDR3 has 14 residues. CDR1 and CDR2 from the germline V gene are SGHTA and FQGNSA. V was clipped by 5 bases and J by 7 bases; unmatched bases: 11. The CDR3, as DNA: TGTGCCAGCAGCCCTGACAGGGTACCCTTTGAGCAGTACTTC. The encoded protein is CASSPDRVPFEQYF.

This sequence joins TRBV7-2 and TRBJ2-1; 7 bases map to TRBD2. Per the germline V gene, CDR1 is SGHTA and CDR2 is FQGNSA. The CDR3 covers 14 residues. V lost 5 bases to trimming and J lost 12 bases; unmatched junction nucleotides: 13. The CDR3 nucleotides are TGTGCCAGCAGCCCGAGCGGGATAGGGGTGGGGCAGTTCTTC. This codes for CASSPSGIGVGQFF.